Following are 11 T cell receptor delta chains from one sample sequenced in a study of Vδ1+ human thymocytes. These TCRs are of unknown antigen specificity. RNA was extracted from the cells and then reverse transcribed. The CDR3 regions were amplified by multiplex PCR from V-gene primers to a constant-region primer. TCRdb processed the multiplex PCR reads again with the CATT caller. Altogether about 58,000 delta-chain clones are present, roughly 16% being singletons, with the ten largest covering approximately 0.4%. Findings and caveats of the study: Thymic TRG and TRD repertoires appeared highly polyclonal, with Gaussian CDR3 length distributions.

The sequencing input was Vdelta1+ gamma-delta thymocytes from the thymus. The subset: FACS-sorted CD3+ TCRalphabeta- TCRVdelta1+ TCRVdelta2- thymocytes. Receptors were obtained from a girl in the first two years of life who had congenital heart surgery.

The V call is TRDV1, the J call TRDJ1, with 7 bases that match TRDD3. From germline, CDR1 is TSWWSYY and CDR2 QGS. V shed 2 bases, J shed 0 bases, and the junction held 24 bases outside the gene matches. CDR3 length: 22 amino acids. CDR3 nucleotides: TGTGCTCTTGGGGAAGAGGGTCCTCATATAACATACTGGGGACCGTACACCGATAAACTCATCTTT. This encodes CALGEEGPHITYWGPYTDKLIF.

This clone has more than one count but fewer than ten. The chain carries TRDV1 and TRDJ1; 8 bases agree with TRDD3. J lost 0 bases, V lost 0 bases, and 18 bases had no gene match. Germline CDR1 is TSWWSYY and CDR2 is QGS. This CDR3 contains 21 residues. This CDR3 is CALGELELPDTGGTYTDKLIF. CDR3 DNA: TGTGCTCTTGGGGAACTGGAACTACCCGATACTGGGGGGACGTACACCGATAAACTCATCTTT.

This chain joins TRDV1 and TRDJ1; 10 positions agree with TRDD3. V lost 9 bases to trimming and J lost 1 base; unmatched junction nucleotides: 14. Germline V gene sequence: CDR1 TSWWSYY, CDR2 QGS. The CDR3 length is 17 residues. The CDR3, as DNA: TGTGCTCTGGGACGGGGGGGATACGCTGGTGGCACCGATAAACTCATCTTT. This sequence encodes CALGRGGYAGGTDKLIF.

The chain carries TRDV1 and TRDJ1, with 9 bases that match TRDD3. CDR1 and CDR2 (germline): TSWWSYY, QGS. The CDR3 runs 21 residues. Losses at the gene ends were 4 bases for V and 0 bases for J; bases not matched to a gene: 21. CDR3 loop: CALGGILLGQGIREYTDKLIF. The CDR3 DNA follows: TGTGCTCTTGGGGGAATCCTCCTTGGGCAGGGGATACGCGAATACACCGATAAACTCATCTTT.

Comments on this clone: It may be a read error: a sequence one base away is much more abundant. Other DNA sequences from this sample encode an identical CDR3 as well. V gene TRAV29/DV5 combines with J gene TRDJ1, with TRDD3 identical over 11 bases. Germline CDR1 NSMFDY, CDR2 ISSIKDK. CDR3 length: 21 amino acids. CDR3 loop: CAASARIGGGGYAYSADKLIF. The CDR3 nucleotides read TGTGCCGCAAGCGCGAGGATAGGTGGTGGGGGATACGCGTATTCGGCCGATAAACTCATCTTT.

This clone was detected a few times. The rearrangement joins TRDV1 to TRDJ1, with D possibly matching TRDD3 (5 bases). With 8 bases removed from V and 0 bases from J, the gap between germline ends came to 25 bases. The CDR3 runs to 18 residues. From germline, CDR1 is TSWWSYY and CDR2 QGS. The CDR3 nucleotides read TGTGCTCTTCCCTCTTGTCCCTGTACTGGAGGGTACACCGATAAACTCATCTTT. The encoded protein is CALPSCPCTGGYTDKLIF.

This clone was observed a handful of times. V usage is TRDV1 and J usage is TRDJ1; 9 nucleotides match TRDD3. V was clipped by 0 bases and J by 0 bases; unmatched bases: 17. The CDR3 is made up of 21 amino acids. Germline CDR1 and CDR2: TSWWSYY and QGS. The chain's CDR3 is CALGELVLVPKSGGYTDKLIF. The DNA of the CDR3 is TGTGCTCTTGGGGAACTTGTCCTAGTCCCTAAATCTGGGGGATACACCGATAAACTCATCTTT.

The sample holds many counts of this clone. The V call is TRDV2, the J call TRDJ1, with D possibly matching TRDD3 (5 bases). Germline V gene sequence: CDR1 GEAIGNYY, CDR2 EKD. The V gene lost 4 bases and the J gene lost 0 bases, with 20 bases spanning the gap. The CDR3 is made up of 17 amino acids. CDR3 in DNA: TGTGCCTGTGAAAGGGACAGGGGAATTCCGTACACCGATAAACTCATCTTT. Translated: CACERDRGIPYTDKLIF.

The chain uses TRDV1 and TRDJ1; a possible D gene is TRDD3 (6 bases). This CDR3 is 23 amino acids long. CDR1 is TSWWSYY, CDR2 QGS, per germline. The V end was cut by 0 bases, the J end by 0 bases, with 32 bases between. In DNA, the CDR3 is TGTGCTCTTGGGGAACTCATTACTCTCTTCCAGGGGGACTCCCGTTTTTACACCGATAAACTCATCTTT. It specifies CALGELITLFQGDSRFYTDKLIF.

Only a few counts were recorded for this clone. The chain combines TRDV1 with TRDJ1; D is possibly TRDD3 (6 bases). The germline V gene has CDR1 TSWWSYY and CDR2 QGS. V dropped 4 bases and J dropped 0 bases, with 21 bases sitting between them. The CDR3 has 18 amino acids. CDR3 sequence: CALGGLSRWGLYTDKLIF. For the CDR3, the DNA is TGTGCTCTTGGGGGCCTCTCCCGGTGGGGGCTATACACCGATAAACTCATCTTT.

This clone was observed a few times. This rearrangement joins TRDV1 to TRDJ1, with 8 nucleotides matching TRDD3. The trim removed 3 bases at V and 7 bases at J, leaving 19 bases unmatched. Germline-derived CDR1 and CDR2 are TSWWSYY and QGS. The CDR3 consists of 18 residues. The chain's CDR3 is CALGEPLPLGVPFGKLIF. In DNA, the CDR3 is TGTGCTCTTGGGGAGCCTCTTCCACTGGGGGTCCCGTTCGGTAAACTCATCTTT.